The entry that follows covers one T cell receptor beta chain sequence. The antigen is undetermined. The sample is drawn from a study of T-cell memory formation after mild COVID-19. Overall study context: Clusters of TCRs were largely donor specific. Study findings and constraints: Clones which contracted sat mainly in CM and EM if CD4+, and in EMRA if CD8+.

The authors produced TCR alpha and TCR beta cDNA libraries with sample barcodes and UMIs by 5'RACE using constant-segment primers. TCRdb ran MiXCR on the 5' RACE reads and lists one entry per CDR3 protein. The sample has about 180,000 distinct CDR3 sequences, roughly 17% seen once. V dropped 5 bases and J dropped 0; count of bases not matched to a gene: 8. The CDR3 loop spans 16 amino acids. Germline CDR1 reads SGDLS; CDR2 reads YYNGEE. This receptor was identified in an adult woman who had mild COVID-19 (a few samples of this study predate the infection). Cell type and time point are not known. The sequenced material came from PBMCs or a T cell subset sorted from them (not recorded which). The V gene is TRBV9, the J gene TRBJ2-3; TRBD1 matches at 8 bases. CDR3 in amino acids: CASRRGTGLSTDTQYF. The CDR3 DNA reads as TGTGCCAGCAGGAGAGGGACAGGCCTTAGCACAGATACGCAGTATTTT.